These 12 T cell receptor beta chains came from one sample sequenced in a study of T cell responses to AZD1222 COVID-19 vaccine. Assay: immunoSEQ multiplex PCR; the TCRdb copy retains only in-frame clones and omits some. This sample has over 50,000 clones, with around 82% found just once. Sample: peripheral blood, taken 28 days after the second AZD1222 dose. The receptors stem from an adult who received the AZD1222 COVID-19 vaccine.

This clone has just a few counts. The chain joins TRBV28 to TRBJ1-2; D possibly corresponds to TRBD1 (5 bases). V was trimmed by 3 bases and J by 4 bases, leaving 9 bases between them. This CDR3 is built from 13 residues. Per the germline V gene, CDR1 is MDHEN and CDR2 is SYDVKM. In DNA form, the CDR3 reads TGTGCCAGCAGTTTCAGGGTAGGCTATGGCTACACCTTC. Amino acids: CASSFRVGYGYTF.

This clone was counted only a few times. The V gene is TRBV11-1, the J gene TRBJ2-1; 9 bases map to TRBD2. CDR3 length: 14 amino acids. Germline lookup yields CDR1 SGHAT and CDR2 FQDESV (reference sequence). The junction had 3 bases not matched to a gene; V was cut back by 4 bases and J by 5 bases. Here the CDR3 DNA reads TGTGCCAGCAGCTCTAGCGGGAACCACAATGAGCAGTTCTTC. It yields the protein CASSSSGNHNEQFF.

This clone was picked up a small number of times. J is TRBJ2-3 and V is TRBV6-5, with D unclear. V was cut by 6 bases and J by 3 bases, with 7 bases left in between. The CDR3 sequence is 12 residues long. Germline values: CDR1 MNHEY, CDR2 SVGAGI. CDR3 nucleotides: TGTGCCAGCAGGACCCGGACAGATACGCAGTATTTT. Translation gives CASRTRTDTQYF.

The chain employs TRBV28 and TRBJ1-1; the D is unclear. V gave up 5 bases and J gave up 7 bases, with 14 bases separating them. Germline V CDR1 and CDR2: MDHEN, SYDVKM. This CDR3 has 13 amino acids. The chain's CDR3 is CASSDGSWDEAFF. CDR3 sequence (DNA): TGTGCCAGCAGTGACGGGAGTTGGGATGAAGCTTTCTTT.

Only a few counts were recorded for this clone. J is TRBJ2-3 and V is TRBV6-6; perhaps D is TRBD1 or TRBD2 (5 bases each). CDR3 size: 17 residues. From germline, CDR1 is MNHNY and CDR2 SVGAGI (reference sequence). Deletions cut 8 bases from V and 2 bases from J, with 23 bases between. As DNA, the CDR3 is TGTGCCAGCGGTCAAATTAGGGGACCAAGGAACACAGATACGCAGTATTTT. Protein: CASGQIRGPRNTDTQYF.

The CDR3 nucleotides read TGTGCCACCAGTGGGTCCGGGACAGGGGCCCACGAGCAGTACTTC. This sequence encodes CATSGSGTGAHEQYF. The chain is built from TRBV15 and TRBJ2-7, with 10 bases identical to TRBD1. The CDR3 length is 15 residues. The germline V gene has CDR1 LNHNV and CDR2 YYDKDF (reference sequence). J was trimmed by 5 bases and V by 6 bases; bases with no gene match: 10.

This chain connects TRBV7-9 to TRBJ2-1; D is undetermined. This CDR3 region has 11 residues. Germline assignment: CDR1 SEHNR and CDR2 FQNEAQ (reference sequence). Between the trimmed V and J ends, which lost 6 bases and 9 bases, there was a span of 9 bases. CDR3 coding DNA: TGTGCCAGCAGGGAATGGGGTGAGCAGTTCTTC. It translates to CASREWGEQFF.

In this sample, this clone turned up a few times. This rearrangement joins TRBV28 to TRBJ2-1; 7 nucleotides agree with TRBD2. CDR3 length equals 17 residues. The germline gives CDR1 MDHEN, CDR2 SYDVKM. V trimming: 4 bases; J trimming: 6 bases; junction bases outside the gene matches: 15. This CDR3 reads CASSSHLGGSIRNEQFF. For the CDR3, the DNA is TGTGCCAGCAGTTCCCATCTCGGCGGGAGTATACGCAATGAGCAGTTCTTC.

The CDR3 region has the DNA TGTGCCAGCAGCCCTGGGACTAGCGGGAGGGCAACGCAGTACTTC. Translated: CASSPGTSGRATQYF. The chain is built from TRBV5-4 and TRBJ2-7, with 16 bases identical to TRBD2. The V segment lost 4 bases and the J segment 9 bases; nucleotides outside the gene matches: 7. The germline gives CDR1 SGHNT, CDR2 YYREEE (reference sequence). The CDR3 runs 15 residues.

The gene calls are TRBV5-1 and TRBJ2-3; 8 bases agree with TRBD1. This CDR3 has 15 amino acids. V lost 0 bases, J lost 4 bases, and 4 bases stayed unmatched. Germline V CDR1 and CDR2: SGHRS, YFSETQ. CDR3 DNA: TGCGCCAGCAGCTTGGGGACAGGGTCCCCAGATACGCAGTATTTT. It encodes CASSLGTGSPDTQYF.

Comments on this clone: This same CDR3 is encoded by further DNA sequences in the sample. J is TRBJ1-1 and V is TRBV29-1; D ambiguous. This CDR3 region has 11 residues. Germline lookup yields CDR1 SQVTM and CDR2 ANQGSEA. Trimming took off 6 bases at V and 3 bases at J, with 8 bases between the two ends. CDR3 amino acids: CSVEEYTEAFF. The CDR3 DNA sequence: TGCAGCGTCGAGGAGTACACTGAAGCTTTCTTT.

The chain is built from TRBV7-2 and TRBJ1-6; D remains ambiguous. The germline V and J ends were trimmed by 1 base and 4 bases, with 11 bases remaining between them. The germline gives CDR1 SGHTA, CDR2 FQGNSA. The CDR3 totals 16 residues. CDR3 DNA: TGTGCCAGCAGCTTAGACGTCCAGCAATATAATTCACCCCTCCACTTT. Encoded protein: CASSLDVQQYNSPLHF.